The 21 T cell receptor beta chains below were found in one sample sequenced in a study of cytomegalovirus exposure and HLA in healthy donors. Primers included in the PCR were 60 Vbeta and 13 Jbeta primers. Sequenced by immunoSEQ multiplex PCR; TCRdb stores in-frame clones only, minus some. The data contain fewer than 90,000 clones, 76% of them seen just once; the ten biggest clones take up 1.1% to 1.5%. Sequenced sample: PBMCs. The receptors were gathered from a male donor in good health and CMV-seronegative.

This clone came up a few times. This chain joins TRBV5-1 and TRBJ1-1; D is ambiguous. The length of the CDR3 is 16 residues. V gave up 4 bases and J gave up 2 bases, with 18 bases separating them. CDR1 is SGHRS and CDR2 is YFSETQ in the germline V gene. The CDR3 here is CASSPHARGTNTEAFF. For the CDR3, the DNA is TGCGCCAGCAGCCCTCATGCGCGAGGCACTAACACTGAAGCTTTCTTT. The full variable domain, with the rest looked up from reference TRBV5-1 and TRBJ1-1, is KAGVTQTPRYLIKTRGQQVTLSCSPISGHRSVSWYQQTPGQGLQFLFEYFSETQRNKGNFPGRFSGRQFSNSRSEMNVSTLELGDSALYLCASSPHARGTNTEAFFGQGTRLTVV.

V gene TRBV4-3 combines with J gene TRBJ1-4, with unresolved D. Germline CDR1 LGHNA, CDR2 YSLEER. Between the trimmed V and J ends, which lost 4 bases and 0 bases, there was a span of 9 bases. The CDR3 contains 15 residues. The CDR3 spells CASSLDGATNEKLFF. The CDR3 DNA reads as TGCGCCAGCAGCCTAGACGGTGCAACTAATGAAAAACTGTTTTTT.

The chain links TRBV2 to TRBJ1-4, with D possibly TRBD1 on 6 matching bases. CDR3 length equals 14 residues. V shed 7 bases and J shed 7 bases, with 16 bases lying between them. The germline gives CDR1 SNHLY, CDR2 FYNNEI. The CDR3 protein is CASTWGGPGEKLFF. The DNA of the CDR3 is TGTGCCAGCACTTGGGGGGGCCCAGGTGAAAAACTGTTTTTT.

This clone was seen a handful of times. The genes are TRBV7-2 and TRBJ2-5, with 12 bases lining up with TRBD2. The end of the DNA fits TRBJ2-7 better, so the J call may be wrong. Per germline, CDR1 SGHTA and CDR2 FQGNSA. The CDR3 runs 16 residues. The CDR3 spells CASSLPLAGGFYEQYF. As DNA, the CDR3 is TGTGCCAGCAGCTTACCACTAGCGGGAGGATTCTACGAGCAGTACTTC.

CDR3 region: CASSPGQELWLFF. As DNA, the CDR3 is TGTGCCAGCAGTCCTGGACAGGAGCTCTGGCTGTTTTTT. This chain uses TRBV28 with TRBJ2-2; 7 bases line up with TRBD1. Germline V CDR1 and CDR2: MDHEN, SYDVKM. The CDR3 is made up of 13 amino acids. With V trimmed by 5 bases and J by 13 bases, 10 bases remained unmatched.

CDR3 nucleotide sequence: TGCGCCAGCAGCCAAGGCACGACAGGGGGTCAGCCCCAGCATTTT. This translates into CASSQGTTGGQPQHF. The rearrangement joins TRBV4-3 to TRBJ1-5, with TRBD1 identical over 9 bases. V was clipped by 1 base and J by 6 bases; unmatched bases: 4. The CDR3 has 15 residues. Looked up from germline, CDR1 is LGHNA and CDR2 is YSLEER.

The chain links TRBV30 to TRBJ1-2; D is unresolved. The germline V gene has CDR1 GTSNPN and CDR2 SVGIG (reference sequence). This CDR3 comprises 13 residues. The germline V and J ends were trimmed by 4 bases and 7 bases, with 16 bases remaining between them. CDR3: CAWTAGNLRGYTF. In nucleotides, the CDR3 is TGTGCCTGGACAGCCGGGAATTTGCGTGGCTACACCTTC.

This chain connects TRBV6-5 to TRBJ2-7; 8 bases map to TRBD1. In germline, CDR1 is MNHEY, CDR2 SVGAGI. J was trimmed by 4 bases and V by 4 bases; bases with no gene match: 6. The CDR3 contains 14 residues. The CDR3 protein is CASSFRTGSYEQYF. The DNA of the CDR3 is TGTGCCAGCAGTTTTCGGACAGGGTCGTACGAGCAGTACTTC.

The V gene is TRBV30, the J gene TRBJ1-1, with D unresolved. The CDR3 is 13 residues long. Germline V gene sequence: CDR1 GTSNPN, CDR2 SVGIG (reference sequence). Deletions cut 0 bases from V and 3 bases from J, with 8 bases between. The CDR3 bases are TGTGCCTGGAGTGTACTAGGGTACACTGAAGCTTTCTTT. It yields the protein CAWSVLGYTEAFF.

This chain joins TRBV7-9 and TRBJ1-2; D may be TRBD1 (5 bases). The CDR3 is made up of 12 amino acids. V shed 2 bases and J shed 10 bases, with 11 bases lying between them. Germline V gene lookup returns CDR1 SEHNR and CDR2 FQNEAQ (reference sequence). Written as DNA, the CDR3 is TGTGCCAGCAGCTTAAGGGGACTCCTCTACACCTTC. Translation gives CASSLRGLLYTF. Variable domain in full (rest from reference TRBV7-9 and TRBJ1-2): DTGVSQNPRHKITKRGQNVTFRCDPISEHNRLYWYRQTLGQGPEFLTYFQNEAQLEKSRLLSDRFSAERPKGSFSTLEIQRTEQGDSAMYLCASSLRGLLYTFGSGTRLTVV.

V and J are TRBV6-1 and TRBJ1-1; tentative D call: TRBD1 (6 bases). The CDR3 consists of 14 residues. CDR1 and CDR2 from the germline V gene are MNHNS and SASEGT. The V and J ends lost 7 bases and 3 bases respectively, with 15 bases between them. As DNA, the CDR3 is TGTGCCAGCACAACACAGGGAGGGGACACTGAAGCTTTCTTT. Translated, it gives CASTTQGGDTEAFF.

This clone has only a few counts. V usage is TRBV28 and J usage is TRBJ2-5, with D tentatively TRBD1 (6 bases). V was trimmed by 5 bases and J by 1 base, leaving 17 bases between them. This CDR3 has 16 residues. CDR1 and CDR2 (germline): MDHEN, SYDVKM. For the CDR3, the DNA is TGTGCCAGCAGTCTATACGACAGGCACCTCCAAGAGACCCAGTACTTC. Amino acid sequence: CASSLYDRHLQETQYF. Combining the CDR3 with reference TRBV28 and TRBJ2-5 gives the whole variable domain DVKVTQSSRYLVKRTGEKVFLECVQDMDHENMFWYRQDPGLGLRLIYFSYDVKMKEKGDIPEGYSVSREKKERFSLILESASTNQTSMYLCASSLYDRHLQETQYFGPGTRLLVL.

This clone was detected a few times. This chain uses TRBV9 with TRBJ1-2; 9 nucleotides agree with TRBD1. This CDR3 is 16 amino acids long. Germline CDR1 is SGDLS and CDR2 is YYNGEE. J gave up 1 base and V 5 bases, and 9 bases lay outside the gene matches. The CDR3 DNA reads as TGTGCCAGCAGTGGAAGGACAGGGGTTTTTAACTATGGCTACACCTTC. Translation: CASSGRTGVFNYGYTF.

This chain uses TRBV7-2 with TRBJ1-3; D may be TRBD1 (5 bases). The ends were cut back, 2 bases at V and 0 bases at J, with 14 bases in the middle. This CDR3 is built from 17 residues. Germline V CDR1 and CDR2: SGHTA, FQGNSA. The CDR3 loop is CASSLWGVASSGNTIYF. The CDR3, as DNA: TGTGCCAGCAGCTTATGGGGGGTAGCTAGCTCTGGAAACACCATATATTTT. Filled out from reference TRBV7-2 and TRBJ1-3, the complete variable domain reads GAGVSQSPSNKVTEKGKDVELRCDPISGHTALYWYRQSLGQGLEFLIYFQGNSAPDKSGLPSDRFSAERTGGSVSTLTIQRTQQEDSAVYLCASSLWGVASSGNTIYFGEGSWLTVV.

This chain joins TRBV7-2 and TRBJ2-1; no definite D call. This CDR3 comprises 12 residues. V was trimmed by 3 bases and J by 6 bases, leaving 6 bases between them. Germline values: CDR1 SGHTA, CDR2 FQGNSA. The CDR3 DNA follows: TGTGCCAGCAGCTTTTCGGGCAATGAGCAGTTCTTC. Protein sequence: CASSFSGNEQFF.

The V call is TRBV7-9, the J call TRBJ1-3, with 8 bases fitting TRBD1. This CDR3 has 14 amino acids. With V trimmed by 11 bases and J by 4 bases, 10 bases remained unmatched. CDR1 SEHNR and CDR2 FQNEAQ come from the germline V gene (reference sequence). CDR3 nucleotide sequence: TGTGCCGTTGAAGGACAGGGCGGGGGAAACACCATATATTTT. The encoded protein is CAVEGQGGGNTIYF.

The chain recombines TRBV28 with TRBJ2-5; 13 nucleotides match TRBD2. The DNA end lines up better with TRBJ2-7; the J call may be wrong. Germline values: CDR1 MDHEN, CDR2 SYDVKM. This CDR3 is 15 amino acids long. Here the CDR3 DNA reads TGTGCCAGCAGTACCACTAGCGGGAGGGACCACGAGCAGTACTTC. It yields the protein CASSTTSGRDHEQYF.

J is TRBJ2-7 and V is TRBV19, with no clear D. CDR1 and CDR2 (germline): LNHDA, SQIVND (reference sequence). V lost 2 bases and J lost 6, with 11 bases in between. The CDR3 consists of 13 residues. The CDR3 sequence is CASSIRQEGEQYF. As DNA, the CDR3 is TGTGCCAGTAGTATAAGGCAGGAAGGCGAGCAGTACTTC.

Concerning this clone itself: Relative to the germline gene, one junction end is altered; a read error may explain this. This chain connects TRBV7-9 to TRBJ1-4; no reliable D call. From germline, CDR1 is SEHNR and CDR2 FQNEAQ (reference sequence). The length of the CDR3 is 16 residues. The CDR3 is CSSSSSLRPREEKLFF. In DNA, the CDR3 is TGTTCCAGCAGCTCTTCTCTTCGACCTAGGGAGGAAAAACTGTTTTTT.

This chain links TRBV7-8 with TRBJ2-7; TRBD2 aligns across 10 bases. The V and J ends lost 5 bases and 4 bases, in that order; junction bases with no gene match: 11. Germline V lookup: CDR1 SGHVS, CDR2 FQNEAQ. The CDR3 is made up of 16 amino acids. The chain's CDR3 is CASSLNRTSGRYEQYF. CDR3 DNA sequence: TGTGCCAGCAGCCTTAATCGGACTAGCGGCAGATACGAGCAGTACTTC.

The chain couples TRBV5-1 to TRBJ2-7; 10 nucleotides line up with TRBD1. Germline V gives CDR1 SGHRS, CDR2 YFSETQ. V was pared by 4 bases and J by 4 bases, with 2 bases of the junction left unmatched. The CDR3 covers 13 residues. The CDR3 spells CASSRGQGYEQYF. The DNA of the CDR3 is TGCGCCAGCAGCCGGGGACAGGGGTACGAGCAGTACTTC.